These 5 T cell receptor beta chains were sequenced from one sample in a study of T cell responses to AZD1222 COVID-19 vaccine. Sequenced by immunoSEQ multiplex PCR; TCRdb stores in-frame clones only, minus some. Of roughly 170,000 clones in the sample, roughly 94% were seen once. The sample in question was peripheral blood, obtained 28 days after the second AZD1222 dose. Every receptor here comes from an adult who received the AZD1222 COVID-19 vaccine.

This clone turned up a few times. The V and J genes are TRBV18 and TRBJ1-2; D possibly corresponds to TRBD1 (6 bases). In germline, CDR1 is KGHSH, CDR2 LQKENI. The CDR3 is made up of 16 amino acids. V was shortened by 2 bases and J by 0 bases, with 13 bases between the two germline ends. Here the CDR3 DNA reads TGTGCCAGCTCACCAAGAACGACAGGTCCTAACTATGGCTACACCTTC. This sequence encodes CASSPRTTGPNYGYTF.

V and J are TRBV29-1 and TRBJ1-2; perhaps TRBD1 as D (5 bases). Trimming stripped 6 bases from V and 7 bases from J, with 15 bases between. The CDR3 sequence is 12 residues long. CDR1 is SQVTM and CDR2 is ANQGSEA in the germline V gene. This CDR3 reads CSVVRGEGGYTF. As DNA, the CDR3 is TGCAGCGTCGTACGGGGGGAGGGTGGCTACACCTTC.

This chain uses TRBV7-2 with TRBJ1-2; D gene ambiguous. The V gene's germline CDR1 is SGHTA and CDR2 FQGNSA. The CDR3 has 14 residues. V was shortened by 1 base and J by 0 bases, with 6 bases between the two germline ends. The CDR3 DNA follows: TGTGCCAGCAGCTTAGGGAAAGCTAACTATGGCTACACCTTC. It encodes CASSLGKANYGYTF.

V usage is TRBV5-6 and J usage is TRBJ2-7; D assignment may be TRBD1 or TRBD2 (5 bases each). The V gene's germline CDR1 is SGHDT and CDR2 YYEEEE. The CDR3 extends over 16 amino acids. Trimming pared 5 bases from V and 1 base from J, leaving 19 bases between. The CDR3 DNA follows: TGTGCCAGCAGACCCGGGGCCAGCCCGGTTTCCTACGAGCAGTACTTC. Its protein product is CASRPGASPVSYEQYF.

The chain has TRBV3-1 (or the pseudogene TRBV3-2) and TRBJ2-2; the match to TRBD2 covers 8 bases. Germline V gene sequence: CDR1 LGHDT, CDR2 YNNKEL (reference sequence). V lost 0 bases, J lost 7 bases, and 16 bases stayed unmatched. The CDR3 totals 19 residues. CDR3 residues: CASSQESNRDGGAFGELFF. The CDR3 region has the DNA TGTGCCAGCAGCCAAGAGTCAAACCGTGACGGGGGGGCATTCGGGGAGCTGTTTTTT.